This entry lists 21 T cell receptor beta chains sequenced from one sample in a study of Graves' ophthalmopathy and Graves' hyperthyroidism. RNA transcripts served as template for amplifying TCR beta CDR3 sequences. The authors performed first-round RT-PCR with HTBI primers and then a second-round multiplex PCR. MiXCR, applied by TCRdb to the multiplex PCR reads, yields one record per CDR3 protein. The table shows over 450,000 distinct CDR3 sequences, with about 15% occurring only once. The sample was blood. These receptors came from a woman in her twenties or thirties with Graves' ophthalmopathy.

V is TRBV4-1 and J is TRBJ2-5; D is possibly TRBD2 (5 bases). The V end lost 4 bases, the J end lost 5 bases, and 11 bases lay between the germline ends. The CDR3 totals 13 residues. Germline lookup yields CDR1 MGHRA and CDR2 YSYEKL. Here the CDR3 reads CASSPRTRETQYF. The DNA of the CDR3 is TGCGCCAGCAGCCCCCGGACTCGGGAGACCCAGTACTTC.

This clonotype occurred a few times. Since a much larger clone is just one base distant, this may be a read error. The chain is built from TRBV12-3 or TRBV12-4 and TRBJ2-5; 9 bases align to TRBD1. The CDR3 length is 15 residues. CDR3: CASRPGQGLQETKYF. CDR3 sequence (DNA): TGTGCCAGCAGGCCGGGACAGGGCTTACAAGAGACCAAGTACTTC.

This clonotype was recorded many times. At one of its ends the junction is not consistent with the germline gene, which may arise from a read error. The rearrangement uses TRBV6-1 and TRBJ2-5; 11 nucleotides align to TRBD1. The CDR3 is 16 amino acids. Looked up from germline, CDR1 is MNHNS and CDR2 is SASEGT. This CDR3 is CASSKAAGQGEETQYF. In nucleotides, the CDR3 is TGTGCCAGCAGTAAAGCGGCGGGACAGGGGGAGGAGACCCAGTACTTC.

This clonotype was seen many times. The CDR3 DNA is TGTGCCGGGGATGGCTACACCTTC. This encodes CAGDGYTF. The V and J genes are TRBV5-5 and TRBJ1-2; D is unresolved. CDR3 size: 8 residues. CDR1 is SGHKS, CDR2 YYEKEE, per germline (reference sequence). The V and J ends lost 10 bases and 6 bases respectively, with 4 bases between them. Full variable domain (rest looked up from reference TRBV5-5 and TRBJ1-2): DAGVTQSPTHLIKTRGQQVTLRCSPISGHKSVSWYQQVLGQGPQFIFQYYEKEERGRGNFPDRFSARQFPNYSSELNVNALLLGDSALYLCAGDGYTFGSGTRLTVV.

In nucleotides, the CDR3 is TGTGCCAGCTCACGACGGGTACAGGGCTCCGAGGGGACTGAAGCTTTCTTT. Translating gives CASSRRVQGSEGTEAFF. The J gene is TRBJ1-1, the V gene TRBV18; TRBD1 might be the D (6 bases). The CDR3 has 17 amino acids. Per the germline V gene, CDR1 is KGHSH and CDR2 is LQKENI. V dropped 4 bases and J dropped 5 bases, with 23 bases sitting between them. Using reference TRBV18 and TRBJ1-1 for the parts outside the CDR3, the full variable domain is NAGVMQNPRHLVRRRGQEARLRCSPMKGHSHVYWYRQLPEEGLKFMVYLQKENIIDESGMPKERFSAEFPKEGPSILRIQQVVRGDSAAYFCASSRRVQGSEGTEAFFGQGTRLTVV.

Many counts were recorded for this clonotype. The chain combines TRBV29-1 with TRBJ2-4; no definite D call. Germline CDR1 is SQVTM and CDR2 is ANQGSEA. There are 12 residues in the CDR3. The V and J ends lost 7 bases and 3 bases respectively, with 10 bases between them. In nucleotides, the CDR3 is TGCAGCGCTGTAGGTTACAAAAACATTCAGTACTTC. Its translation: CSAVGYKNIQYF.

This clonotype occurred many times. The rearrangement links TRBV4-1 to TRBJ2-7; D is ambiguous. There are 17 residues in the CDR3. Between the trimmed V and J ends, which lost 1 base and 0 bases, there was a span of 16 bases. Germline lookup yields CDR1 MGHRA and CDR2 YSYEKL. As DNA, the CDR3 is TGCGCCAGCAGCCAAGGGGGTTTGGGCTCCCGCTCCTACGAGCAGTACTTC. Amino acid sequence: CASSQGGLGSRSYEQYF.

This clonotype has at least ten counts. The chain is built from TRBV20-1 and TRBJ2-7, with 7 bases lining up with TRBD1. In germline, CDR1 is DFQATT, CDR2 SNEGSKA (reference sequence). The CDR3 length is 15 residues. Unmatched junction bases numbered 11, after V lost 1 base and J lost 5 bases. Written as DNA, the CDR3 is TGCAGTGCTAGAGTCGTATGGACAGGACCGAACGAGCAGTACTTC. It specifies CSARVVWTGPNEQYF.

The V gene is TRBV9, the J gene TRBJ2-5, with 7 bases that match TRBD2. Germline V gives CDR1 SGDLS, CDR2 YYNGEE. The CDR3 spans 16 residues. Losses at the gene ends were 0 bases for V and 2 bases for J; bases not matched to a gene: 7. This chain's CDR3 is CASSVGGRGTQETQYF. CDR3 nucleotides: TGTGCCAGCAGCGTAGGAGGGCGGGGGACTCAAGAGACCCAGTACTTC.

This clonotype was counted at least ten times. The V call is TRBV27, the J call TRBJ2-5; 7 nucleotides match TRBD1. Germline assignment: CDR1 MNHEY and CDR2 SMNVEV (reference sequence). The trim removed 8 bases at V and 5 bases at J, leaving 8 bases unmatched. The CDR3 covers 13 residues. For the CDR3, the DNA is TGTGCCAGCGGTTACAGGGGAAGGGAGACCCAGTACTTC. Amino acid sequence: CASGYRGRETQYF.

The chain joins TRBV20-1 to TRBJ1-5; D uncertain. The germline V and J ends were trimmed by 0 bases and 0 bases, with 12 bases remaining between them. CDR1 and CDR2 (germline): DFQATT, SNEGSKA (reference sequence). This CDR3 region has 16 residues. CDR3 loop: CSARDRGPYSNQPQHF. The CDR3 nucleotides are TGCAGTGCTAGAGATCGTGGGCCTTATAGCAATCAGCCCCAGCATTTT.

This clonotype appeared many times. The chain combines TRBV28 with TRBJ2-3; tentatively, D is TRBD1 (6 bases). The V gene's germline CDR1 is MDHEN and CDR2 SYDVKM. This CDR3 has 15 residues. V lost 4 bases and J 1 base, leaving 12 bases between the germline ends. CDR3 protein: CASSYGPGGTDTQYF. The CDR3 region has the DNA TGTGCCAGCAGTTACGGCCCAGGGGGCACAGATACGCAGTATTTT.

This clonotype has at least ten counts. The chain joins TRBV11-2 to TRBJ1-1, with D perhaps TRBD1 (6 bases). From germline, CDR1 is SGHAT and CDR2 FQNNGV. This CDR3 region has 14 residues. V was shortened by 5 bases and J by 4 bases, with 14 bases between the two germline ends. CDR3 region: CASSHTGMSTEAFF. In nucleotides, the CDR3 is TGTGCCAGCAGCCACACAGGGATGTCCACTGAAGCTTTCTTT.

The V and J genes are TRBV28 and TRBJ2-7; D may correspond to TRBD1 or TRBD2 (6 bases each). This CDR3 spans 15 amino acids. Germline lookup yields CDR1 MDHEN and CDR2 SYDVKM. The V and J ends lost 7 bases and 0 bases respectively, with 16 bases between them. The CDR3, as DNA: TGTGCCAGCACCTGGAGGGGGGCCAGCTCCTACGAGCAGTACTTC. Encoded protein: CASTWRGASSYEQYF.

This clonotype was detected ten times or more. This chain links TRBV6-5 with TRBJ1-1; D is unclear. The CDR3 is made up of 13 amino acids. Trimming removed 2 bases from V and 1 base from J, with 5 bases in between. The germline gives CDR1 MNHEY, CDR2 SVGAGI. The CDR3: CASSYDWNTEAFF. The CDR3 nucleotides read TGTGCCAGCAGTTACGATTGGAACACTGAAGCTTTCTTT.

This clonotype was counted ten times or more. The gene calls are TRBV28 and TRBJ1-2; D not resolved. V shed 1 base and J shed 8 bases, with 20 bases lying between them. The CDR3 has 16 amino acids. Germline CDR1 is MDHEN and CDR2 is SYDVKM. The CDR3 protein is CASSLYPRGTNGGYTF. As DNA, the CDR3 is TGTGCCAGCAGTTTATACCCCCGCGGCACCAATGGGGGCTACACCTTC.

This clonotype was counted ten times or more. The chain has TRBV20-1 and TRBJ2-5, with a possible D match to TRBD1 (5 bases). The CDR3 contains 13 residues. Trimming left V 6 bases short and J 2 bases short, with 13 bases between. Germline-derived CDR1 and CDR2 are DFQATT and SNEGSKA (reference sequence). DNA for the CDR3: TGCAGTGCAAGCGCAGGGCCTCAAGAGACCCAGTACTTC. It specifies CSASAGPQETQYF.

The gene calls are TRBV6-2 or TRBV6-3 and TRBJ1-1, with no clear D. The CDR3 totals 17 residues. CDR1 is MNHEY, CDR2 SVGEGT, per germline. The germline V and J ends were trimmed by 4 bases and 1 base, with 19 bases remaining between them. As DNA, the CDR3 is TGTGCCAGCAGTTCCAACTCCTTAAAATCGGCGAACACTGAAGCTTTCTTT. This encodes CASSSNSLKSANTEAFF.

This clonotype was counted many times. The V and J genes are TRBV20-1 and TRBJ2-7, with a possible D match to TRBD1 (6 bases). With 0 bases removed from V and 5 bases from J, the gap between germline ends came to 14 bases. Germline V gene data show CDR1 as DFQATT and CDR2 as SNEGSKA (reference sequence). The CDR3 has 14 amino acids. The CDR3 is CSARDPQGRHEQYF. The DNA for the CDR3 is TGCAGTGCTAGAGATCCCCAGGGGCGGCACGAGCAGTACTTC.

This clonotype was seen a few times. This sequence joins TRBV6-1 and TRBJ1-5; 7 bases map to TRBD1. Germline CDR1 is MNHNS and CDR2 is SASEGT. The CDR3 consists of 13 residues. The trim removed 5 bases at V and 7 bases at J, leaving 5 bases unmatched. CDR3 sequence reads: CASSPTGSQPQHF. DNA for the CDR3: TGTGCCAGCAGTCCGACAGGGAGCCAGCCCCAGCATTTT.

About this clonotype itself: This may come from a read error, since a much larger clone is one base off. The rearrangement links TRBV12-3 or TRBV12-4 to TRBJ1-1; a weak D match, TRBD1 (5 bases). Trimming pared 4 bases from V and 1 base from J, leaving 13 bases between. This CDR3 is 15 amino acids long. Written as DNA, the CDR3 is TGTGCCAGCAGTTCCAGGGTAATCAAGAACACTGAAGCTTTCTTT. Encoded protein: CASSSRVIKNTEAFF.